The clone carrying this TCR beta chain is judged medium-sized. The sample comes from a study of blood T cell repertoires in COVID-19. Study background: The United States, Italy and Spain supplied acute and convalescent COVID-19 samples. PBMCs, B-cell-depleted T cells, or T cells were the source of the cDNA or gDNA that made up the material.

Original processing methods: Amplification with reference gene primers provided the estimates of nucleated cell counts. Clones were read by immunoSEQ multiplex PCR, and TCRdb kept only the in-frame ones, dropping some. V, J and clone size are taken as reported in that table, and D and trimming were inferred from the DNA itself. The top ten clones hold 30% to 40% of a sample with tens of thousands of clones, around 80% of them seen once. J lost 5 bases, V lost 6 bases, and 6 bases had no gene match. Looked up from germline, CDR1 is SQVTM and CDR2 is ANQGSEA. This CDR3 is built from 14 residues. The sequence derives from a human donor in a cohort sampled during active COVID-19. This sequence joins TRBV29-1 and TRBJ2-7; 14 nucleotides line up with TRBD2. The specimen sequenced was peripheral blood. CDR3 protein: CSVGLAGASDEQYF. The CDR3 region has the DNA TGCAGCGTGGGACTAGCGGGAGCTTCCGACGAGCAGTACTTC.